This passage covers 13 T cell receptor beta chains from one sample sequenced in a study of shared clonotypes between healthy human individuals (dated by TCRdb to about 2020). Libraries came from the immunoSEQ multiplex PCR assay. What TCRdb holds here is the immuneACCESS table cut down to in-frame rearrangements. Part of the clones is not present; checked against another copy, under half of the missing clones reflect an unresolved V gene, and the others are unexplained. In this sample the table shows around 2,000,000 clones, approximately 95% of which occur a single time. The ten largest account for roughly 1.2% of the sample. For the CD8 naive samples, CD45RO-negative cells were positively selected for CCR7, yielding a CD45RA+CCR7+ population from which TemRA cells were excluded. The source material was naive CD8+ T cells sorted from blood. This sample's cell subset or site label indicates: CD45RA+CCR7+. The receptors originated from a man younger than 35 in good health.

Details on this clone: Other DNA sequences within the sample encode an identical CDR3. This chain links TRBV27 with TRBJ2-6; D unresolved. CDR3 size: 16 residues. The V gene's germline CDR1 is MNHEY and CDR2 SMNVEV (reference sequence). Trimming shortened V by 2 bases and J by 0 bases, and 8 bases separated the two germline ends. CDR3 sequence (DNA): TGTGCCAGCAGTTTAGGCCCTGGCTCTGGGGCCAACGTCCTGACTTTC. This codes for CASSLGPGSGANVLTF.

The V call is TRBV28, the J call TRBJ2-5; a weak D match, TRBD2 (6 bases). This CDR3 has 14 amino acids. Between the trimmed V and J ends, which lost 3 bases and 5 bases, there was a span of 13 bases. Germline assignment: CDR1 MDHEN and CDR2 SYDVKM. Here the CDR3 reads CASSFLEGTETQYF. The CDR3 bases are TGTGCCAGCAGTTTCCTGGAGGGTACGGAGACCCAGTACTTC.

This sequence joins TRBV2 and TRBJ2-2; 10 bases agree with TRBD2. This CDR3 region has 19 residues. From germline, CDR1 is SNHLY and CDR2 FYNNEI. V trimming: 1 base; J trimming: 6 bases; junction bases outside the gene matches: 14. The CDR3 nucleotides are TGTGCCAGCAGTGAAGGGGAAACTAGCGGGGTCGCCGGATCCGGGGAGCTGTTTTTT. It specifies CASSEGETSGVAGSGELFF. Looking up the rest from reference TRBV2 and TRBJ2-2 gives the full variable domain: EPEVTQTPSHQVTQMGQEVILRCVPISNHLYFYWYRQILGQKVEFLVSFYNNEISEKSEIFDDQFSVERPDGSNFTLKIRSTKLEDSAMYFCASSEGETSGVAGSGELFFGEGSRLTVL.

The J gene is TRBJ1-5, the V gene TRBV6-6; D remains ambiguous. The germline gives CDR1 MNHNY, CDR2 SVGAGI (reference sequence). The CDR3 has 13 amino acids. Trimming cost V 0 bases and J 5 bases, with 5 bases left between them. The CDR3 DNA follows: TGTGCCAGCAGTTACTCTGGGGATCAGCCCCAGCATTTT. Protein product: CASSYSGDQPQHF.

V usage is TRBV29-1 and J usage is TRBJ2-2, with D unclear. V shed 6 bases and J shed 2 bases, with 7 bases lying between them. Germline V gives CDR1 SQVTM, CDR2 ANQGSEA. CDR3 size: 12 residues. The CDR3: CSVIENTGELFF. The CDR3 nucleotides are TGCAGCGTCATCGAAAACACCGGGGAGCTGTTTTTT.

V is TRBV7-8 and J is TRBJ2-7, with D uncertain. This CDR3 contains 14 residues. V lost 0 bases, J lost 2 bases, and 8 bases lay in between. The germline CDR1 and CDR2 sequences are SGHVS and FQNEAQ. The CDR3 reads CASSLADATYEQYF. The DNA of the CDR3 is TGTGCCAGCAGCTTAGCGGACGCTACCTACGAGCAGTACTTC.

The chain employs TRBV28 and TRBJ2-3, with 8 bases aligning to TRBD1. The CDR3 extends over 15 amino acids. Trimming at V came to 5 bases and at J to 6 bases, leaving 10 bases not matched to a gene. The germline gives CDR1 MDHEN, CDR2 SYDVKM. In DNA, the CDR3 is TGTGCCAGCAGTCCACACCAGACAGGGGACGATACGCAGTATTTT. Amino acid sequence: CASSPHQTGDDTQYF.

This clone has only one observation. The rearrangement uses TRBV12-5 and TRBJ2-1, with a possible D match to TRBD2 (5 bases). V lost 0 bases to trimming and J lost 0 bases, with 15 bases between them. Germline CDR1 LGHNT, CDR2 FRNRAP. The CDR3 has 18 amino acids. The CDR3: CASGLVRAGGLSYNEQFF. The CDR3 nucleotides are TGTGCTAGTGGTTTGGTACGGGCGGGCGGACTCTCCTACAATGAGCAGTTCTTC.

The chain employs TRBV30 and TRBJ1-5; D is unresolved. Germline CDR1 and CDR2: GTSNPN and SVGIG (reference sequence). The CDR3 spans 16 residues. Trimming removed 2 bases at V and 0 bases at J, with 14 bases between. The chain's CDR3 is CAWSPTDFYSNQPQHF. CDR3 DNA sequence: TGTGCCTGGAGTCCTACCGACTTCTATAGCAATCAGCCCCAGCATTTT. The whole variable domain, remainder taken from reference TRBV30 and TRBJ1-5, is SQTIHQWPATLVQPVGSPLSLECTVEGTSNPNLYWYRQAAGRGLQLLFYSVGIGQISSEVPQNLSASRPQDRQFILSSKKLLLSDSGFYLCAWSPTDFYSNQPQHFGDGTRLSIL.

This chain's CDR3 is CASSLVTGMGSYEQYF. The CDR3 nucleotides are TGTGCCAGCAGCTTAGTGACAGGGATGGGCTCCTACGAGCAGTACTTC. The chain has TRBV7-9 and TRBJ2-7; TRBD1 agrees at 7 bases. Trimming at V came to 1 base and at J to 0 bases, leaving 6 bases not matched to a gene. The germline gives CDR1 SEHNR, CDR2 FQNEAQ (reference sequence). The CDR3 is made up of 16 amino acids.

V and J are TRBV29-1 and TRBJ2-1; D may be TRBD1 or TRBD2 (6 bases each). The CDR3 is 16 residues long. In germline, CDR1 is SQVTM, CDR2 ANQGSEA. The V gene lost 4 bases and the J gene lost 0 bases, with 16 bases spanning the gap. The CDR3 protein is CSVVLIGGLSYNEQFF. DNA of the CDR3: TGCAGCGTTGTTCTAATAGGGGGACTCTCCTACAATGAGCAGTTCTTC.

This chain joins TRBV29-1 and TRBJ1-2; D is unclear. The germline V gene encodes CDR1 SQVTM and CDR2 ANQGSEA. The V end was cut by 1 base, the J end by 7 bases, with 22 bases between. The CDR3 loop spans 16 amino acids. The CDR3 region has the DNA TGCAGCGTTGAAGCGCCCCCCAGACCGTTTGATGGTGGCTACACCTTC. This translates into CSVEAPPRPFDGGYTF.

The chain joins TRBV20-1 to TRBJ1-1; D gene unclear. This CDR3 has 11 residues. The germline V and J ends were trimmed by 2 bases and 0 bases, with 1 base remaining between them. CDR1 and CDR2 (germline): DFQATT, SNEGSKA (reference sequence). The CDR3 DNA is TGCAGTGCTAGAATGAACACTGAAGCTTTCTTT. Translating gives CSARMNTEAFF.